Listed below are T cell receptor beta chains from one sample, sequenced in a study of shared clonotypes between healthy human individuals. Data came from immunoSEQ multiplex PCR; TCRdb stores just in-frame clones and leaves some out. This sample has 1,400,000 or so clones, with roughly 98.5% found just once. Sequenced: naive CD4+ T cells sorted from blood. These receptors came from a man aged 30-40 years in good health. CDR3s include the opening cysteine and the closing phenylalanine or tryptophan. D genes are given only for firm matches. The listing skips clone size in some rows; elsewhere it reads once, few, many or a size class.

CDR3nt,CDR3aa,d_gene,abundance,j_gene,v_gene
TGTGCCACCAGCAGGGGAACTAGCGGGGCGAACACCGGGGAGCTGTTTTTT,CATSRGTSGANTGELFF,TRBD2,-,TRBJ2-2,TRBV15
TGTGCCAGCAGTTTTCAGGGGGCAGGTGGCTACACCTTC,CASSFQGAGGYTF,TRBD1,-,TRBJ1-2,TRBV27
TGTGCCAGCTCACCAGCAGGGAGCAATCAGCCCCAGCATTTT,CASSPAGSNQPQHF,-,-,TRBJ1-5,TRBV18
TGTGCCAGCAGCTTAATTTCGCGGGGGGCGCAGAATCAGCCCCAGCATTTT,CASSLISRGAQNQPQHF,-,-,TRBJ1-5,TRBV7-8
TGTGCCAGCGGGGAGTCCGGAAACACCATATATTTT,CASGESGNTIYF,-,-,TRBJ1-3,TRBV7-2
TGTGCCAGCAGTGAAACTGTTGGAGAGACCCAGTACTTC,CASSETVGETQYF,-,-,TRBJ2-5,TRBV2
TGTGCCAGCAGTTACTTCTACGAGCAGTACTTC,CASSYFYEQYF,-,-,TRBJ2-7,TRBV6-5
TGTGCCAGCAGCTCCGGGACAGCACCCTATGGCTACACCTTC,CASSSGTAPYGYTF,TRBD1,-,TRBJ1-2,TRBV5-6
TGTGCCACTAGGGACAGGGGCAACACTGAAGCTTTCTTT,CATRDRGNTEAFF,TRBD1,-,TRBJ1-1,TRBV19
TGTGCCAGCAGCGTAGCACCCTCCGGAGGCGCAGATACGCAGTATTTT,CASSVAPSGGADTQYF,-,-,TRBJ2-3,TRBV9
TGTGCCAGCTCAGGGCTCAGCGGGAGCGGTACAGATACGCAGTATTTT,CASSGLSGSGTDTQYF,TRBD2,-,TRBJ2-3,TRBV18
TGTGCCAGCAGCTTAGCCTTTTTGACAGGGCTTGGCTACACCTTC,CASSLAFLTGLGYTF,TRBD1,-,TRBJ1-2,TRBV11-2
TGTGCCAGCAGACCTCCGGGACCAAATCAGCCCCAGCATTTT,CASRPPGPNQPQHF,-,-,TRBJ1-5,TRBV28
TGTGCCAGCAGCTCGTCCGGGGCTGGGGCCAACGTCCTGACTTTC,CASSSSGAGANVLTF,-,-,TRBJ2-6,TRBV11-1
TGTGCCAGCAGCGCACTGACCGGGACTAGCATCGCCGGGGAGCTGTTTTTT,CASSALTGTSIAGELFF,TRBD2,-,TRBJ2-2,TRBV9
TGTGCCAGCAGCGTCGACAGCCTCACAGATACGCAGTATTTT,CASSVDSLTDTQYF,-,-,TRBJ2-3,TRBV7-6
TGTGCCAGCAGTTTCGGGGGGCGAAATGGCTACACCTTC,CASSFGGRNGYTF,-,-,TRBJ1-2,TRBV28
TGTGCCAGCAGCGTAGGGGTGGGGACTAGCGGTGATACGCAGTATTTT,CASSVGVGTSGDTQYF,TRBD2,-,TRBJ2-3,TRBV9
TGTGCCACCAGCAGAGAAGACAGGGGGAGGTACACCTTC,CATSREDRGRYTF,TRBD1,-,TRBJ1-2,TRBV15
TGTGCCAGTAGTATGGAAGTTTCCCCCTACGAGCAGTACTTC,CASSMEVSPYEQYF,-,-,TRBJ2-7,TRBV19
TGTGCCAGCGGGGACAGGGCCCCTGGGTTCAATGAGCAGTTCTTC,CASGDRAPGFNEQFF,TRBD1,-,TRBJ2-1,TRBV6-5
TGTGCCAGCAGCCAGGGACAGGGAATTCAGCCCCAGCATTTT,CASSQGQGIQPQHF,TRBD1,-,TRBJ1-5,TRBV7-2
TGTGCCAGCAGCCAAGCCGGCGGGAGGGCCGTGAATGAGCAGTTCTTC,CASSQAGGRAVNEQFF,TRBD2,-,TRBJ2-1,TRBV14
TGCGCCAGCAGCTTGGACGGGACTAGCACCCACAATGAGCAGTTCTTC,CASSLDGTSTHNEQFF,TRBD2,-,TRBJ2-1,TRBV5-1
TGTGCCAGCAGCCCGTTAGGGACTAGTACCGAGCAGTACTTC,CASSPLGTSTEQYF,TRBD2,-,TRBJ2-7,TRBV5-4
TGTGCCAGCAGCCCCCGATCTCCCGGACAGGGGCACACTGAAGCTTTCTTT,CASSPRSPGQGHTEAFF,TRBD1,-,TRBJ1-1,TRBV9
TGCAGCGTTGCTAACGTCGGGGGGGGTGAAGCTTTCTTT,CSVANVGGGEAFF,-,-,TRBJ1-1,TRBV29-1
TGTGCCAGCAGCTTAAGGGGACTAGCGGACAATGAGCAGTTCTTC,CASSLRGLADNEQFF,TRBD2,-,TRBJ2-1,TRBV27
TGTGCCAGCAGTGGGACAGGGAGAACTGAAGCTTTCTTT,CASSGTGRTEAFF,TRBD1,-,TRBJ1-1,TRBV2
TGTGCCAGCAGCTCTAGCGGGAGGGGGACAGATACGCAGTATTTT,CASSSSGRGTDTQYF,TRBD2,-,TRBJ2-3,TRBV7-8
TGCGCCAGCAGCAACTGGGTCATAGGGACAGGGGCTTCAACTAATGAAAAACTGTTTTTT,CASSNWVIGTGASTNEKLFF,TRBD1,once,TRBJ1-4,TRBV4-3
TGTGCCAGCAGCGTAGGAGGAGGGGATCCCGTTGTTGGCTACACCTTC,CASSVGGGDPVVGYTF,-,-,TRBJ1-2,TRBV9
TGTGCCAGCAGCCAAGTGCCGGGACTAGCGGGGAACAACAATGAGCAGTTCTTC,CASSQVPGLAGNNNEQFF,TRBD2,-,TRBJ2-1,TRBV14
TGTGCCAGCAGTGAGTTACAGGGGACCGCGAACACCGGGGAGCTGTTTTTT,CASSELQGTANTGELFF,TRBD1,-,TRBJ2-2,TRBV25-1
TGTGCCCCGAGCGGGGGGCGCTACAATGAGCAGTTCTTC,CAPSGGRYNEQFF,TRBD2,-,TRBJ2-1,TRBV4-2
TGTGCCAGCAGCTTAGGACTAGCGCGGCCTTTCTCTAACACCGGGGAGCTGTTTTTT,CASSLGLARPFSNTGELFF,TRBD2,once,TRBJ2-2,TRBV7-9
TGTGCTAGTGGGGGAAATAAATGGGACGGTAGCACAGATACGCAGTATTTT,CASGGNKWDGSTDTQYF,-,-,TRBJ2-3,TRBV12-5
TGTGCCAGCGCCGATCTTGGGACACAGAACTATGGCTACACCTTC,CASADLGTQNYGYTF,-,-,TRBJ1-2,TRBV7-9
TGTGCCATCAGTGAGATGGGAGATGTCGGGGAGCAGTACTTC,CAISEMGDVGEQYF,-,-,TRBJ2-7,TRBV10-3
TGTGCCAGCAGCTTTGGGGCTAGCGGGGGCTACAATGAGCAGTTCTTC,CASSFGASGGYNEQFF,TRBD2,-,TRBJ2-1,TRBV5-4
TGTGCCAGCATCTCAATTGATGGGGGAGGCGGGAGCGAGCAGTACTTC,CASISIDGGGGSEQYF,TRBD2,once,TRBJ2-7,TRBV11-3
TGCAGCGTTGAAAGGGATACGCAGTATTTT,CSVERDTQYF,-,once,TRBJ2-3,TRBV29-1
TGCGCCAGCAGCCAAGTATGGACAGGAAAAAACACTGAAGCTTTCTTT,CASSQVWTGKNTEAFF,TRBD1,-,TRBJ1-1,TRBV4-1
TGTGCCAGCAGTCGGGACCAGCCCCGTCAGTATTTT,CASSRDQPRQYF,-,-,TRBJ2-3,TRBV5-4
TGTGCCAGTAGTACGGCCGCTGGAAACACCATATATTTT,CASSTAAGNTIYF,-,-,TRBJ1-3,TRBV19
TGCGCCAGCGGAGGACTAACATTAGATGCCCTTGAGCAGTTCTTC,CASGGLTLDALEQFF,-,-,TRBJ2-1,TRBV10-2
TGTGCCAGCTTCGGACAGGGGGTATTCTACGAGCAGTACTTC,CASFGQGVFYEQYF,TRBD1,-,TRBJ2-7,TRBV28
TGTGCCAGCGGGACACCGCCGGCTAACTATGGCTACACCTTC,CASGTPPANYGYTF,-,-,TRBJ1-2,TRBV28
TGTGCCAGCAGCTTTCTAGCGGTCTACAATGAGCAGTTCTTC,CASSFLAVYNEQFF,TRBD2,-,TRBJ2-1,TRBV5-4
TGTGCCTGGAGTGTACCCGGGGGCACTGGGGCCAACGTCCTGACTTTC,CAWSVPGGTGANVLTF,-,-,TRBJ2-6,TRBV30
TGTGCCAGCAGCTGGACAGGGGGAGGCACAGATACGCAGTATTTT,CASSWTGGGTDTQYF,TRBD1,-,TRBJ2-3,TRBV6-4
TGTGCCAGCAGCCCCAACTGGACTGTCTACGAGCAGTACTTC,CASSPNWTVYEQYF,-,-,TRBJ2-7,TRBV7-9
TGTGCCAGCAGCTTAGTTGGGACAGGGGCTTCGAACACTGAAGCTTTCTTT,CASSLVGTGASNTEAFF,TRBD1,-,TRBJ1-1,TRBV7-6
TGTGCCATCAGGGGGGGGAGTCTGGACTACAATGAGCAGTTCTTC,CAIRGGSLDYNEQFF,TRBD2,-,TRBJ2-1,TRBV10-3
TGTGCCAGCAGCTTATCAGGGTACACTGAAGCTTTCTTT,CASSLSGYTEAFF,-,-,TRBJ1-1,TRBV7-9
TGTGCCAGCAGCTCAGGGACCCCCTACGAGCAGTACTTC,CASSSGTPYEQYF,-,-,TRBJ2-7,TRBV5-5
TGTGCCACAAGTCCGGGGGTCACTGAAGCTTTCTTT,CATSPGVTEAFF,-,-,TRBJ1-1,TRBV7-6